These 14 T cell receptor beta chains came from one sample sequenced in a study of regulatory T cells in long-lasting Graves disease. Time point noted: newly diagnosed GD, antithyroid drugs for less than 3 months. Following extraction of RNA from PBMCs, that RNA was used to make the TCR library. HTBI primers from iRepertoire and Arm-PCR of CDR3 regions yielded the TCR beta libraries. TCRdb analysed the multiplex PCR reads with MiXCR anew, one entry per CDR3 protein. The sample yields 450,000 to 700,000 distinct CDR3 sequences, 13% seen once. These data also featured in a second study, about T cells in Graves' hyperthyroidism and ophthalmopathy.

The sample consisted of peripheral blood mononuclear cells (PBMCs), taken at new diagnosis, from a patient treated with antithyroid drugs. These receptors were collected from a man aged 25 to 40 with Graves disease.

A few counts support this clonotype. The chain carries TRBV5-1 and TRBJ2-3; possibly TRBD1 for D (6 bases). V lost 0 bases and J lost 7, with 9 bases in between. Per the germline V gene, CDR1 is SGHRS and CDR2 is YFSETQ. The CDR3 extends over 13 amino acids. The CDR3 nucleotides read TGCGCCAGCAGCTTGGACAGGGTTAATACGCAGTATTTT. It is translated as CASSLDRVNTQYF.

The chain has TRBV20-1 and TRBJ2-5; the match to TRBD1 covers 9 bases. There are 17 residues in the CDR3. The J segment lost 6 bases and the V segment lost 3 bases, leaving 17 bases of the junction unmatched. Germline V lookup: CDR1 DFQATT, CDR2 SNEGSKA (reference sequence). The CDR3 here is CSASAADRGHPSKTQYF. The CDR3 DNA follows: TGCAGTGCTAGCGCTGCGGACAGGGGCCACCCTAGCAAGACCCAGTACTTC.

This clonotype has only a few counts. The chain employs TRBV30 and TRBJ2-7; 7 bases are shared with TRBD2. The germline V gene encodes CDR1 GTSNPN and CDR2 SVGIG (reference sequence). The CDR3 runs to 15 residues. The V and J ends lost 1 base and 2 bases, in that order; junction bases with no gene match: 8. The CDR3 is CAWSDPGLVAYEQYF. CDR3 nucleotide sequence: TGTGCCTGGAGTGACCCAGGACTAGTCGCCTACGAGCAGTACTTC.

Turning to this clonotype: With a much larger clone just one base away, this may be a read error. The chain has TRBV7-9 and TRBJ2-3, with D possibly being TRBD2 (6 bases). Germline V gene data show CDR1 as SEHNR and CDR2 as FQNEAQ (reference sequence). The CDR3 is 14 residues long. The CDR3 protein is CASSLAGGSDAQYF. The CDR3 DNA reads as TGTGCCAGCAGCTTAGCGGGAGGCTCAGATGCGCAGTATTTT.

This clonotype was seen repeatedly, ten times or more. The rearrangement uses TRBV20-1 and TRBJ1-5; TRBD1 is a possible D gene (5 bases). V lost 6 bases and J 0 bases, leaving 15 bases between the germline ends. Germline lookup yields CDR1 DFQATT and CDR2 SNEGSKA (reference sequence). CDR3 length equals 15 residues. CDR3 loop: CSARDGTYSNQPQHF. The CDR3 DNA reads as TGCAGTGCCAGGGACGGGACTTATAGCAATCAGCCCCAGCATTTT.

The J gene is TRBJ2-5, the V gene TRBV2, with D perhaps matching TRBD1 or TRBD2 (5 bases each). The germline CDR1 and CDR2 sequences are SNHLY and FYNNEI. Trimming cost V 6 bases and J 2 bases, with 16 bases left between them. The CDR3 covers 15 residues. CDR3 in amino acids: CASSGPGRQQETQYF. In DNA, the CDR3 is TGTGCCAGCAGCGGGCCGGGACGGCAACAAGAGACCCAGTACTTC.

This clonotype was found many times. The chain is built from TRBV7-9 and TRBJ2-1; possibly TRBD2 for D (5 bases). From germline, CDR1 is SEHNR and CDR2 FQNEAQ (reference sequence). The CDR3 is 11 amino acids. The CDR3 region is CAMEVYNEQFF. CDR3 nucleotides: TGTGCTATGGAGGTCTACAATGAGCAGTTCTTC.

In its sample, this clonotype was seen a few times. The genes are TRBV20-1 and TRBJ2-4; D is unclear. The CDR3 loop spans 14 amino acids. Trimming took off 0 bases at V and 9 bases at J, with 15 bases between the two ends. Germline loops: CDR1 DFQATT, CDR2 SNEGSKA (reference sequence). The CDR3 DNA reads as TGCAGTGCTAGAGATCGTGAAGGGTGGAGCATTCAGTACTTC. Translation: CSARDREGWSIQYF.

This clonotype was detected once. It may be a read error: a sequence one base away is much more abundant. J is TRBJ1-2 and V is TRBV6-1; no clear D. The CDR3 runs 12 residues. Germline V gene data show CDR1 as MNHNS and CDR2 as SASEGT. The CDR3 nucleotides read TGTGCCAGCAGAGGACTTAACTGTGGCTACACCTTC. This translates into CASRGLNCGYTF.

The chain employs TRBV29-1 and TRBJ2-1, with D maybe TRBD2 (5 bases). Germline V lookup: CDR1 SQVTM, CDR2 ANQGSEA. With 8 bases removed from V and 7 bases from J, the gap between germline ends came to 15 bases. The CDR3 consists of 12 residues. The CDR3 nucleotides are TGCAGCTCCCGAATGGGGAGTAATGAGCAGTTCTTC. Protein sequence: CSSRMGSNEQFF.

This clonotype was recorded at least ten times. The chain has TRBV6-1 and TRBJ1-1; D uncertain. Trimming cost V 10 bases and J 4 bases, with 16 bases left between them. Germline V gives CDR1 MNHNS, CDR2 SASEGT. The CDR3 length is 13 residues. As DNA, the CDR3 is TGTGCCACCAAACGAGGAGGATCCACTGAAGCTTTCTTT. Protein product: CATKRGGSTEAFF.

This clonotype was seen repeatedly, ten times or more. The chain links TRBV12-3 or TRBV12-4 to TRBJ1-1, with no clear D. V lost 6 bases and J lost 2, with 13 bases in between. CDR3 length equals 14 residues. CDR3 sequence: CASRTTGINTEAFF. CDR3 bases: TGTGCCAGCAGAACCACGGGGATTAACACTGAAGCTTTCTTT.

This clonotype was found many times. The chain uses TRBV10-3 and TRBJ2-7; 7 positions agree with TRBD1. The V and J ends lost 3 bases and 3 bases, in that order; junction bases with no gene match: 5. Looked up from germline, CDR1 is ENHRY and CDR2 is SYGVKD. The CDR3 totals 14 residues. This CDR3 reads CAISDGDSRYEQYF. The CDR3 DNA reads TGTGCCATCAGTGACGGGGACAGCCGCTACGAGCAGTACTTC.

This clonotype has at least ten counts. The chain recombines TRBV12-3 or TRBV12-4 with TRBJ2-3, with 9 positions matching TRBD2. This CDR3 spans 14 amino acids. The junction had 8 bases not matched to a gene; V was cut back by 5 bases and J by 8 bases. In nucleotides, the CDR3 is TGTGCCAGCAGTCATCCTAGCGGGAAGGGTACGCAGTATTTT. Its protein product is CASSHPSGKGTQYF.